Below, 25 T cell receptor beta chains from the same sample are listed, as sequenced in a study of T cell responses to AZD1222 COVID-19 vaccine. Generated by immunoSEQ multiplex PCR, the TCRdb table keeps only in-frame clones and is missing some. The sample consists of under 95,000 clones, roughly nine tenths of them appearing once. The material sequenced was peripheral blood, taken 28 days after the second AZD1222 dose. The receptors originated from an adult who received the AZD1222 COVID-19 vaccine.

The CDR3 reads CASGDGYEQYF. In DNA form, the CDR3 reads TGCGCCAGCGGTGATGGGTACGAGCAGTACTTC. J is TRBJ2-7 and V is TRBV5-1; D uncertain. In germline, CDR1 is SGHRS, CDR2 YFSETQ. The V end lost 7 bases, the J end lost 4 bases, and 9 bases lay between the germline ends. The CDR3 extends over 11 amino acids.

The V gene is TRBV7-9, the J gene TRBJ2-1; D may be TRBD1 or TRBD2 (5 bases each). There are 15 residues in the CDR3. V was pared by 1 base and J by 10 bases, with 17 bases between. Germline values: CDR1 SEHNR, CDR2 FQNEAQ (reference sequence). CDR3 region: CASSLGHQIREEQFF. The CDR3 nucleotides are TGTGCCAGCAGCTTAGGTCACCAAATCAGGGAGGAGCAGTTCTTC.

This rearrangement joins TRBV6-2 or TRBV6-3 to TRBJ2-6, with D uncertain. This CDR3 has 12 amino acids. Per germline, CDR1 MNHEY and CDR2 SVGEGT. The V gene lost 4 bases and the J gene lost 2 bases, with 0 bases spanning the gap. CDR3 sequence: CASSSGANVLTF. Here the CDR3 DNA reads TGTGCCAGCAGTTCTGGGGCCAACGTCCTGACTTTC.

This chain links TRBV10-3 with TRBJ1-4; 7 bases are a match to TRBD1. CDR3 length: 14 residues. Germline CDR1 ENHRY, CDR2 SYGVKD. The J segment lost 2 bases and the V segment lost 8 bases, leaving 5 bases of the junction unmatched. The CDR3 protein is CAIGRQGTNEKLFF. In DNA form, the CDR3 reads TGTGCCATCGGCCGACAGGGTACTAATGAAAAACTGTTTTTT.

The chain couples TRBV3-1 (or the pseudogene TRBV3-2) to TRBJ1-1; the match to TRBD1 covers 7 bases. This CDR3 comprises 14 residues. Germline CDR1 and CDR2: LGHDT and YNNKEL (reference sequence). V shed 4 bases, J shed 5 bases, and the junction held 7 bases outside the gene matches. The CDR3: CASSPRGLGTEAFF. DNA of the CDR3: TGTGCCAGCAGCCCAAGGGGGCTGGGGACTGAAGCTTTCTTT.

The chain recombines TRBV25-1 with TRBJ2-1; the match to TRBD1 covers 8 bases. Germline assignment: CDR1 MGHDK and CDR2 SYGVNS. With V trimmed by 0 bases and J by 0 bases, 1 base remained unmatched. The CDR3 is 16 amino acids. DNA of the CDR3: TGTGCCAGCAGTGAATATGGACAGGGCTCCTACAATGAGCAGTTCTTC. Translated: CASSEYGQGSYNEQFF.

The chain recombines TRBV3-1 (or the pseudogene TRBV3-2) with TRBJ1-2; the D gene is possibly TRBD1 (5 bases). CDR1 is LGHDT, CDR2 YNNKEL, per germline (reference sequence). CDR3 size: 14 residues. Trimming stripped 2 bases from V and 7 bases from J, with 14 bases between. The DNA for the CDR3 is TGTGCCAGCAGCCAATCCGCAGGGTCTGCTGGCTACACCTTC. Protein sequence: CASSQSAGSAGYTF.

This chain uses TRBV7-9 with TRBJ1-1, with TRBD1 matching over 7 bases. This CDR3 spans 13 amino acids. Germline V gives CDR1 SEHNR, CDR2 FQNEAQ (reference sequence). V lost 8 bases to trimming and J lost 0 bases; unmatched junction nucleotides: 3. This CDR3 is CASETGMNTEAFF. CDR3 sequence (DNA): TGTGCCAGCGAGACAGGGATGAACACTGAAGCTTTCTTT.

This clone has just one count. The gene calls are TRBV7-2 and TRBJ2-7; no firm D call. There are 14 residues in the CDR3. CDR1 is SGHTA and CDR2 is FQGNSA in the germline V gene. V was trimmed by 3 bases and J by 2 bases, leaving 11 bases between them. Written as DNA, the CDR3 is TGTGCCAGCAGCTTTTATGACGGAACCTACGAGCAGTACTTC. Protein product: CASSFYDGTYEQYF.

This chain links TRBV2 with TRBJ1-5; D is undetermined. This CDR3 comprises 13 residues. The V gene's germline CDR1 is SNHLY and CDR2 FYNNEI. V was trimmed by 7 bases and J by 2 bases, leaving 9 bases between them. The CDR3 loop reads CASKDGGNQPQHF. The CDR3 bases are TGTGCCAGCAAAGACGGAGGCAATCAGCCCCAGCATTTT.

The rearrangement joins TRBV7-2 to TRBJ1-4; no clear D gene. Per the germline V gene, CDR1 is SGHTA and CDR2 is FQGNSA. V was clipped by 2 bases and J by 3 bases, with 7 bases between them. The CDR3 covers 14 residues. In DNA form, the CDR3 reads TGTGCCAGCAGCTTACGGTCAGCTAATGAAAAACTGTTTTTT. Translated: CASSLRSANEKLFF.

The gene calls are TRBV30 and TRBJ2-7; D is unclear. The CDR3 totals 13 residues. V shed 3 bases and J shed 1 base, with 10 bases lying between them. In germline, CDR1 is GTSNPN, CDR2 SVGIG (reference sequence). The CDR3 is CAWSLPNSYEQYF. In DNA form, the CDR3 reads TGTGCCTGGAGCCTCCCGAATTCCTACGAGCAGTACTTC. The full variable domain, with the rest looked up from reference TRBV30 and TRBJ2-7, is SQTIHQWPATLVQPVGSPLSLECTVEGTSNPNLYWYRQAAGRGLQLLFYSVGIGQISSEVPQNLSASRPQDRQFILSSKKLLLSDSGFYLCAWSLPNSYEQYFGPGTRLTVT.

V usage is TRBV21-1 and J usage is TRBJ1-2. TRBV21-1 is a pseudogene segment. The CDR3 runs 12 residues. The CDR3 here is CASIPTNYGYTF. In nucleotides, the CDR3 is TGTGCCAGCATCCCAACCAACTATGGCTACACCTTC.

The rearrangement uses TRBV3-1 (or the pseudogene TRBV3-2) and TRBJ2-3, with TRBD2 matching 9 bases. V shed 4 bases, J shed 4 bases, and the junction held 6 bases outside the gene matches. Germline loops: CDR1 LGHDT, CDR2 YNNKEL (reference sequence). The CDR3 runs 15 residues. In DNA form, the CDR3 reads TGTGCCAGCAGCCCCACAGCGGGGGGTGCAGATACGCAGTATTTT. Translating it yields CASSPTAGGADTQYF.

In nucleotides, the CDR3 is TGTGCCAGCTCCCCCCTCGTGCCCCGCCACAATGAGCAGTTCTTC. Translated, it gives CASSPLVPRHNEQFF. The gene calls are TRBV18 and TRBJ2-1, with D unresolved. Germline lookup yields CDR1 KGHSH and CDR2 LQKENI. The CDR3 sequence is 15 residues long. Trimming removed 6 bases from V and 5 bases from J, with 17 bases in between. Full variable domain (outside the CDR3, taken from reference TRBV18 and TRBJ2-1): NAGVMQNPRHLVRRRGQEARLRCSPMKGHSHVYWYRQLPEEGLKFMVYLQKENIIDESGMPKERFSAEFPKEGPSILRIQQVVRGDSAAYFCASSPLVPRHNEQFFGPGTRLTVL.

The genes are TRBV7-2 and TRBJ1-2; 7 bases fit TRBD1. Germline values: CDR1 SGHTA, CDR2 FQGNSA. With 0 bases clipped from V and 7 bases from J, the junction kept 8 bases outside the gene matches. CDR3 size: 15 residues. This CDR3 reads CASSLAGTASRGYTF. The CDR3 coding sequence is TGTGCCAGCAGCTTAGCGGGGACAGCCTCTCGTGGCTACACCTTC.

About this clone itself: The sample contains more than one DNA sequence encoding this CDR3. The V gene is TRBV19, the J gene TRBJ1-6; unclear D gene. Germline CDR1 is LNHDA and CDR2 is SQIVND (reference sequence). This CDR3 is built from 16 residues. Between the trimmed V and J ends, which lost 1 base and 7 bases, there was a span of 14 bases. The CDR3 coding sequence is TGTGCCAGTAGTATAGGAGCAGCCCGAGGAAATTCACCCCTCCACTTT. Its protein is CASSIGAARGNSPLHF.

This chain joins TRBV7-9 and TRBJ2-2; tentatively, D is TRBD2 (5 bases). This CDR3 comprises 18 residues. V lost 11 bases and J lost 5, with 30 bases in between. Per the germline V gene, CDR1 is SEHNR and CDR2 is FQNEAQ (reference sequence). The CDR3 nucleotides read TGTGCCTCAAGCTTAGCATTCGCGGGCCAGACGGGAACCGGGGAGCTGTTTTTT. The encoded protein is CASSLAFAGQTGTGELFF.

This chain links TRBV1 with TRBJ1-4; no check of the table's D call, TRBD1, against the DNA was made. TRBV1 is a pseudogene. This CDR3 comprises 14 residues. The CDR3 is CTSSEQGPNEKLFF. The CDR3 bases are TGCACCAGCAGCGAACAGGGGCCAAATGAAAAACTGTTTTTT.

This clone was detected a few times. The chain is built from TRBV5-6 and TRBJ1-6; tentatively, D is TRBD1 (6 bases). This CDR3 has 14 amino acids. Trimming left V 3 bases short and J 8 bases short, with 12 bases between. Germline V gene data show CDR1 as SGHDT and CDR2 as YYEEEE. In nucleotides, the CDR3 is TGTGCCAGCAGCTCCGACAGGCTGTATTCACCCCTCCACTTT. Protein sequence: CASSSDRLYSPLHF.

This chain joins TRBV7-3 and TRBJ1-2; 8 bases fit TRBD1. The CDR3 consists of 13 residues. Unmatched junction bases numbered 8, after V lost 6 bases and J lost 8 bases. Germline V gene sequence: CDR1 SGHTA, CDR2 FQGTGA. The CDR3 reads CASSYDRGYGYTF. The CDR3 DNA is TGTGCCAGCAGTTACGACAGGGGATACGGCTACACCTTC.

V is TRBV6-5 and J is TRBJ2-1; D ambiguous. The ends were cut back, 7 bases at V and 2 bases at J, with 12 bases in the middle. Germline CDR1 and CDR2: MNHEY and SVGAGI. There are 14 residues in the CDR3. Here the CDR3 DNA reads TGTGCCAGCACGGACCCCGAGACCTACAATGAGCAGTTCTTC. It codes for CASTDPETYNEQFF.

V and J are TRBV2 and TRBJ1-2; D not certain. V lost 8 bases, J lost 2 bases, and 18 bases lay in between. The CDR3 is made up of 15 amino acids. Per germline, CDR1 SNHLY and CDR2 FYNNEI. CDR3 in amino acids: CASVTWQASNYGYTF. The DNA for the CDR3 is TGTGCCAGCGTGACCTGGCAGGCGTCAAACTATGGCTACACCTTC.

The V gene is TRBV6-5, the J gene TRBJ1-6; D unclear. The CDR3 contains 12 residues. CDR1 is MNHEY, CDR2 SVGAGI, per germline. The V end was cut by 6 bases, the J end by 6 bases, with 6 bases between. CDR3 in DNA: TGTGCCAGCAGGCTGCGTAATTCACCCCTCCACTTT. The encoded protein is CASRLRNSPLHF.

This chain connects TRBV7-2 to TRBJ2-1; 8 bases match TRBD2. Germline CDR1 reads SGHTA; CDR2 reads FQGNSA. V was pared by 1 base and J by 3 bases, with 2 bases of the junction left unmatched. This CDR3 is built from 15 residues. In nucleotides, the CDR3 is TGTGCCAGCAGCTTAGGCCTAGCGGGCTACAATGAGCAGTTCTTC. This codes for CASSLGLAGYNEQFF.